This T cell receptor beta chain was retrieved from a study of early T cells in non-severe SARS-CoV-2 infection. This clonotype was counted at least ten times. MiXCR, run by TCRdb on the 5' RACE reads, gives a single entry per CDR3 protein. The table includes some 80,000 distinct CDR3 sequences, approximately 12% detected once. This CDR3 comprises 19 residues. Germline V gene lookup returns CDR1 LGHDT and CDR2 YNNKEL (reference sequence). V lost 4 bases to trimming and J lost 0 bases, with 19 bases between them. The clonotype comes from an adult who was a healthcare worker with PCR-confirmed SARS-CoV-2 infection or an uninfected control (not recorded which). Sequenced sample: whole blood. This chain connects TRBV3-1 to TRBJ2-6, with D tentatively TRBD1 (5 bases). CDR3 coding DNA: TGTGCCAGCAGCCGCAGTTCTAGGGGCGGCCGCTCTGGGGCCAACGTCCTGACTTTC. Amino acids: CASSRSSRGGRSGANVLTF.